Following are 32 T cell receptor beta chains from one sample sequenced in a study of blood T cell repertoires in COVID-19 (dated by TCRdb to the early 2020s). Libraries were constructed by the immunoSEQ multiplex PCR assay. TCRdb took this table from immuneACCESS and kept in-frame rearrangements with V and J called. Such tables lack part of the clones; where checked against another copy, unresolved V genes explain under half of the gap, and the rest is unexplained. This sample holds 350,000 to 450,000 clones; 85% were observed only once. The leading ten clones occupy approximately 3.7% of the sample. The sample comprised peripheral blood. All receptors come from a woman between 18 and 29 years old with acute or convalescent COVID-19.

The V gene is TRBV6-5, the J gene TRBJ2-5, with D maybe TRBD1 (6 bases). Per the germline V gene, CDR1 is MNHEY and CDR2 is SVGAGI. The CDR3 is 14 residues long. V gave up 2 bases and J gave up 5 bases, with 12 bases separating them. The DNA of the CDR3 is TGTGCCAGCAGTTACCCCGGACAGCGGGAGACCCAGTACTTC. This gives the protein CASSYPGQRETQYF.

This chain joins TRBV4-1 and TRBJ1-1, with 7 bases that match TRBD1. The length of the CDR3 is 16 residues. In germline, CDR1 is MGHRA, CDR2 YSYEKL. V shed 4 bases and J 5 bases; nucleotides not matched to a gene: 13. The DNA for the CDR3 is TGCGCCAGCAGCCGACTTTCGACAGGGACAAGAACTGAAGCTTTCTTT. Translating gives CASSRLSTGTRTEAFF.

J is TRBJ2-1 and V is TRBV6-5, with D tentatively TRBD1 (6 bases). Trimming stripped 6 bases from V and 4 bases from J, with 10 bases between. There are 13 residues in the CDR3. CDR1 is MNHEY and CDR2 is SVGAGI in the germline V gene. CDR3 amino acids: CASRAGVYNEQFF. In DNA form, the CDR3 reads TGTGCCAGCAGGGCAGGGGTTTACAATGAGCAGTTCTTC.

The J gene is TRBJ2-7, the V gene TRBV24-1, with TRBD1 matching over 7 bases. V was clipped by 7 bases and J by 2 bases; unmatched bases: 7. There are 14 residues in the CDR3. Germline assignment: CDR1 KGHDR and CDR2 SFDVKD. CDR3 nucleotide sequence: TGTGCCACCAGCCCGACAGGGACAACCTACGAGCAGTACTTC. Amino acids: CATSPTGTTYEQYF.

This clone was detected ten times or more. The chain carries TRBV27 and TRBJ2-2; TRBD2 agrees at 8 bases. The CDR3 spans 16 residues. V shed 5 bases, J shed 3 bases, and the junction held 8 bases outside the gene matches. Germline CDR1 MNHEY, CDR2 SMNVEV (reference sequence). The CDR3 bases are TGTGCCAGCAGTGTACTAGCGGCCCAGGACACCGGGGAGCTGTTTTTT. Protein sequence: CASSVLAAQDTGELFF.

The chain recombines TRBV9 with TRBJ1-1; 7 positions match TRBD1. From germline, CDR1 is SGDLS and CDR2 YYNGEE. J lost 6 bases, V lost 4 bases, and 9 bases had no gene match. The CDR3 runs 14 residues. DNA of the CDR3: TGTGCCAGCAGCTTGGGACAGCCTATGGCTGAAGCTTTCTTT. It yields the protein CASSLGQPMAEAFF.

The chain employs TRBV6-1 and TRBJ1-3, with D hard to call. Germline V gene sequence: CDR1 MNHNS, CDR2 SASEGT. The CDR3 loop spans 15 amino acids. The V gene lost 2 bases and the J gene lost 3 bases, with 11 bases spanning the gap. This CDR3 reads CASSEREEGGNTIYF. The CDR3 DNA follows: TGTGCCAGCAGTGAACGGGAAGAGGGTGGAAACACCATATATTTT.

This chain connects TRBV6-6 to TRBJ1-6; 9 nucleotides line up with TRBD1. Germline V gives CDR1 MNHNY, CDR2 SVGAGI (reference sequence). CDR3 size: 15 residues. Trimming at V came to 6 bases and at J to 7 bases, leaving 7 bases not matched to a gene. The CDR3 DNA reads TGTGCCAGCAGACAGCAGACAGGGGGGAATTCACCCCTCCACTTT. Translating it yields CASRQQTGGNSPLHF.

V is TRBV18 and J is TRBJ1-1; a possible D gene is TRBD1 (5 bases). The CDR3 has 14 amino acids. The ends were cut back, 3 bases at V and 1 base at J, with 9 bases in the middle. Germline values: CDR1 KGHSH, CDR2 LQKENI. The DNA of the CDR3 is TGTGCCAGCTCACCCCAGGGAAAGAACACTGAAGCTTTCTTT. Translation: CASSPQGKNTEAFF.

This sequence joins TRBV27 and TRBJ2-2; D might be TRBD1 (7 bases). The germline CDR1 and CDR2 sequences are MNHEY and SMNVEV (reference sequence). This CDR3 spans 15 amino acids. V lost 5 bases to trimming and J lost 4 bases, with 14 bases between them. CDR3 DNA: TGTGCCAGCAGTCTAGGGACAGCGGGCACCGGGGAGCTGTTTTTT. It specifies CASSLGTAGTGELFF.

The genes are TRBV21-1 and TRBJ2-7; the table's D call of TRBD2 was not tested on the DNA. TRBV21-1 has pseudogene status. CDR3 size: 13 residues. CDR3 DNA sequence: TGTGCCAGCAGCAAAGCGCCCGGGAACGAGCAGTACTTC. Its protein is CASSKAPGNEQYF.

The chain has TRBV5-4 and TRBJ1-6; a possible D gene is TRBD1 (5 bases). Trimming pared 0 bases from V and 5 bases from J, leaving 12 bases between. The CDR3 has 16 residues. CDR1 and CDR2 from the germline V gene are SGHNT and YYREEE (reference sequence). CDR3 coding DNA: TGTGCCAGCAGCTTGGGAGGCGGGGCAGATAATTCACCCCTCCACTTT. Amino acids: CASSLGGGADNSPLHF. The complete variable domain, with remaining parts taken from reference TRBV5-4 and TRBJ1-6, reads ETGVTQSPTHLIKTRGQQVTLRCSSQSGHNTVSWYQQALGQGPQFIFQYYREEENGRGNFPPRFSGLQFPNYSSELNVNALELDDSALYLCASSLGGGADNSPLHFGNGTRLTVT.

The V and J genes are TRBV5-1 and TRBJ2-1, with D unclear. Germline loops: CDR1 SGHRS, CDR2 YFSETQ. The length of the CDR3 is 13 residues. V shed 2 bases and J shed 6 bases, with 9 bases lying between them. The CDR3 sequence is CASSLVRGNEQFF. The CDR3 nucleotides are TGCGCCAGCAGCTTAGTCAGAGGCAATGAGCAGTTCTTC.

This clone occurred a few times. The gene calls are TRBV4-1 and TRBJ1-4, with D hard to call. The CDR3 has 15 residues. V was trimmed by 7 bases and J by 0 bases, leaving 12 bases between them. CDR1 and CDR2 from the germline V gene are MGHRA and YSYEKL. In DNA form, the CDR3 reads TGCGCCAGCACGATTAGAGGCGCAACTAATGAAAAACTGTTTTTT. It specifies CASTIRGATNEKLFF.

The genes are TRBV5-1 and TRBJ1-4; D is perhaps TRBD1 (6 bases). The CDR3 loop spans 14 amino acids. Germline V gives CDR1 SGHRS, CDR2 YFSETQ. The V end was cut by 4 bases, the J end by 5 bases, with 12 bases between. The CDR3 DNA follows: TGCGCCAGCAGCCGTTGGCAGGGGAATGAAAAACTGTTTTTT. It codes for CASSRWQGNEKLFF.

The rearrangement links TRBV2 to TRBJ1-3; 7 nucleotides line up with TRBD1. Germline CDR1 reads SNHLY; CDR2 reads FYNNEI. With 7 bases clipped from V and 8 bases from J, the junction kept 11 bases outside the gene matches. There are 14 residues in the CDR3. The CDR3 nucleotides read TGTGCCAGCATTCGGACAGGTTCCTCTGACACCATATATTTT. Amino acid sequence: CASIRTGSSDTIYF.

This clone appeared a single time. The chain is built from TRBV18 and TRBJ1-1, with TRBD1 as a possible D gene (6 bases). CDR3 size: 13 residues. The germline V gene encodes CDR1 KGHSH and CDR2 LQKENI. Trimming took 3 bases from V and 5 from J, leaving 10 bases between them. The CDR3, as DNA: TGTGCCAGCTCACCTGGGGGCCGGACTGAAGCTTTCTTT. Translated, it gives CASSPGGRTEAFF.

The chain is built from TRBV5-4 and TRBJ1-1; D gene uncertain. CDR1 SGHNT and CDR2 YYREEE come from the germline V gene (reference sequence). The CDR3 consists of 14 residues. The V and J ends lost 0 bases and 1 base respectively, with 7 bases between them. CDR3 coding DNA: TGTGCCAGCAGCTTGGGACGGGAGAACACTGAAGCTTTCTTT. Translating gives CASSLGRENTEAFF. The full variable domain, rest sourced from reference TRBV5-4 and TRBJ1-1, is ETGVTQSPTHLIKTRGQQVTLRCSSQSGHNTVSWYQQALGQGPQFIFQYYREEENGRGNFPPRFSGLQFPNYSSELNVNALELDDSALYLCASSLGRENTEAFFGQGTRLTVV.

This clone was counted between two and nine times. The chain uses TRBV30 and TRBJ1-2; 7 bases are a match to TRBD1. The germline gives CDR1 GTSNPN, CDR2 SVGIG (reference sequence). The CDR3 is made up of 12 amino acids. Germline trimming cut 4 bases from V and 2 bases from J; bases unmatched to any gene: 1. The CDR3 sequence: CAWMDRNYGYTF. Written as DNA, the CDR3 is TGTGCCTGGATGGACAGGAACTATGGCTACACCTTC.

The gene calls are TRBV7-2 and TRBJ1-1; 8 nucleotides match TRBD1. This CDR3 is 17 amino acids long. CDR1 SGHTA and CDR2 FQGNSA come from the germline V gene. The ends lost 4 bases at V and 4 bases at J; junction bases unmatched: 14. CDR3 coding DNA: TGTGCCAGCAGCTCCGAAGGTCAGGGGGCTTGGAGCACTGAAGCTTTCTTT. This sequence encodes CASSSEGQGAWSTEAFF.

The J gene is TRBJ1-1, the V gene TRBV9; the D is unclear. The CDR3 spans 16 residues. Germline CDR1 reads SGDLS; CDR2 reads YYNGEE. V lost 4 bases to trimming and J lost 2 bases, with 18 bases between them. CDR3 coding DNA: TGTGCCAGCAGCCGTGTTAGTGGGAGGCTTAACACTGAAGCTTTCTTT. Protein: CASSRVSGRLNTEAFF. Full variable domain (outside the CDR3, taken from reference TRBV9 and TRBJ1-1): DSGVTQTPKHLITATGQRVTLRCSPRSGDLSVYWYQQSLDQGLQFLIQYYNGEERAKGNILERFSAQQFPDLHSELNLSSLELGDSALYFCASSRVSGRLNTEAFFGQGTRLTVV.

This chain links TRBV6-5 with TRBJ1-5, with D maybe TRBD1 (5 bases). This CDR3 spans 14 amino acids. Trimming removed 6 bases at V and 2 bases at J, with 11 bases between. Germline loops: CDR1 MNHEY, CDR2 SVGAGI. The CDR3 spells CASSPRAGNQPQHF. The DNA for the CDR3 is TGTGCCAGCAGCCCCAGGGCAGGCAATCAGCCCCAGCATTTT.

This rearrangement joins TRBV9 to TRBJ1-2, with a possible D match to TRBD1 (5 bases). Deletions cut 4 bases from V and 2 bases from J, with 18 bases between. CDR1 is SGDLS and CDR2 is YYNGEE in the germline V gene. The CDR3 has 16 amino acids. The CDR3 DNA is TGTGCCAGCAGCCCCGCCCGAGTGGGGCCGAACTATGGCTACACCTTC. Translation gives CASSPARVGPNYGYTF.

This chain uses TRBV27 with TRBJ2-7; 8 bases fit TRBD2. CDR1 is MNHEY, CDR2 SMNVEV, per germline (reference sequence). The CDR3 has 14 residues. Trimming cost V 2 bases and J 4 bases; bases outside gene matches: 4. The CDR3 DNA reads TGTGCCAGCAGTTTAAGCGGGAGTACTTACGAGCAGTACTTC. Encoded protein: CASSLSGSTYEQYF.

This clone was picked up one time. V usage is TRBV30 and J usage is TRBJ1-5, with D perhaps matching TRBD1 (5 bases). The CDR3 sequence is 15 residues long. Germline V CDR1 and CDR2: GTSNPN, SVGIG (reference sequence). V gave up 0 bases and J gave up 4 bases, with 13 bases separating them. The CDR3 nucleotides are TGTGCCTGGAGTGTAAGGCAGGGTGTGAATCAGCCCCAGCATTTT. Protein: CAWSVRQGVNQPQHF.

This rearrangement joins TRBV2 to TRBJ1-4; D is possibly TRBD1 (6 bases). CDR3 length equals 14 residues. Germline V gene lookup returns CDR1 SNHLY and CDR2 FYNNEI. V was pared by 8 bases and J by 4 bases, with 14 bases between. This CDR3 reads CASGLTGVNEKLFF. The CDR3 bases are TGTGCCAGCGGCTTGACAGGAGTTAATGAAAAACTGTTTTTT. Supplemented by reference TRBV2 and TRBJ1-4, the full variable domain reads EPEVTQTPSHQVTQMGQEVILRCVPISNHLYFYWYRQILGQKVEFLVSFYNNEISEKSEIFDDQFSVERPDGSNFTLKIRSTKLEDSAMYFCASGLTGVNEKLFFGSGTQLSVL.

The chain is built from TRBV9 and TRBJ1-2; D is ambiguous. V lost 0 bases, J lost 4 bases, and 13 bases lay in between. Germline lookup yields CDR1 SGDLS and CDR2 YYNGEE. The CDR3 is 15 amino acids. The DNA of the CDR3 is TGTGCCAGCAGCGTAGAGGCAGGAGGGATCTATGGCTACACCTTC. It encodes CASSVEAGGIYGYTF.

The genes are TRBV14 and TRBJ1-2, with a tentative D call TRBD1 (6 bases). The V and J ends lost 4 bases and 4 bases respectively, with 13 bases between them. Germline assignment: CDR1 SGHDN and CDR2 FVKESK. This CDR3 is built from 14 residues. Here the CDR3 DNA reads TGTGCCAGCAGCCGGATCGACAGGACCTATGGCTACACCTTC. Translating gives CASSRIDRTYGYTF.

The chain uses TRBV5-1 and TRBJ1-2, with D possibly TRBD1 on 6 matching bases. This CDR3 comprises 15 residues. Trimming took off 1 base at V and 7 bases at J, with 17 bases between the two ends. From germline, CDR1 is SGHRS and CDR2 YFSETQ. CDR3 sequence (DNA): TGCGCCAGCAGCTTGCTAGATTCAGGGGCAGGTGGCTACACCTTC. Translated, it gives CASSLLDSGAGGYTF.

This clone was found once. The chain joins TRBV13 to TRBJ2-7; D gene unclear. V lost 0 bases and J lost 3, with 6 bases in between. CDR1 is PRHDT, CDR2 FYEKMQ, per germline (reference sequence). CDR3 length: 13 residues. The CDR3 region is CASSLGPSYEQYF. The CDR3 DNA sequence: TGTGCCAGCAGCTTAGGACCCAGCTACGAGCAGTACTTC. The full variable domain, in which reference TRBV13 and TRBJ2-7 provide the parts outside the CDR3, is AAGVIQSPRHLIKEKRETATLKCYPIPRHDTVYWYQQGPGQDPQFLISFYEKMQSDKGSIPDRFSAQQFSDYHSELNMSSLELGDSALYFCASSLGPSYEQYFGPGTRLTVT.

The rearrangement uses TRBV5-4 and TRBJ2-5, with 7 positions matching TRBD1. Per the germline V gene, CDR1 is SGHNT and CDR2 is YYREEE (reference sequence). This CDR3 has 14 residues. V shed 3 bases, J shed 2 bases, and the junction held 4 bases outside the gene matches. This CDR3 reads CASSYRGSQETQYF. CDR3 DNA: TGTGCCAGCAGCTACAGGGGTAGTCAAGAGACCCAGTACTTC.

The J gene is TRBJ2-2, the V gene TRBV7-7; 7 positions agree with TRBD1. Germline-derived CDR1 and CDR2 are SSHAT and FNYEAQ (reference sequence). The CDR3 runs to 15 residues. The V gene end was trimmed by 5 bases and the J gene end by 0 bases; junction bases not matched to a gene: 3. As DNA, the CDR3 is TGTGCCAGCAGCCCGGGGACAGCGAACACCGGGGAGCTGTTTTTT. Its translation is CASSPGTANTGELFF. The full variable domain, rest sourced from reference TRBV7-7 and TRBJ2-2, is GAGVSQSPRYKVTKRGQDVTLRCDPISSHATLYWYQQALGQGPEFLTYFNYEAQPDKSGLPSDRFSAERPEGSISTLTIQRTEQRDSAMYRCASSPGTANTGELFFGEGSRLTVL.